One and the same sample provided the 20 T cell receptor beta chains below, sequenced in a study of tumor-infiltrating lymphocytes in localized non-small cell lung cancer. Libraries were prepared by immunoSEQ multiplex PCR; TCRdb keeps only in-frame clonotypes and omits some of them. The data show around 16,000 clones, around 70% seen once. Sequenced: lung tumor tissue. Every receptor here comes from a human donor with non-small cell lung cancer.

The chain couples TRBV5-1 to TRBJ2-1; possibly TRBD1 for D (5 bases). Deletions cut 0 bases from V and 7 bases from J, with 11 bases between. There are 14 residues in the CDR3. CDR1 is SGHRS, CDR2 YFSETQ, per germline. The DNA of the CDR3 is TGCGCCAGCAGCTTGGGAGACAGCACGAATGAGCAGTTCTTC. Amino acids: CASSLGDSTNEQFF.

The chain is built from TRBV28 and TRBJ2-1; TRBD2 agrees at 12 bases. J lost 9 bases, V lost 6 bases, and 6 bases had no gene match. The length of the CDR3 is 14 residues. Germline lookup yields CDR1 MDHEN and CDR2 SYDVKM. As DNA, the CDR3 is TGTGCCAGCAGCCTAGCGGGAGGGCATGTTGAGCAGTTCTTC. Residues: CASSLAGGHVEQFF.

The chain joins TRBV29-1 to TRBJ1-2; 8 nucleotides align to TRBD1. The length of the CDR3 is 15 residues. V gave up 3 bases and J gave up 2 bases; unmatched junction bases: 8. Germline-derived CDR1 and CDR2 are SQVTM and ANQGSEA. The CDR3, as DNA: TGCAGCGTTGATGGACAGGGAGAAGGAAACTATGGCTACACCTTC. Translated, it gives CSVDGQGEGNYGYTF. Together with reference TRBV29-1 and TRBJ1-2, the CDR3 gives the full variable domain: SAVISQKPSRDICQRGTSLTIQCQVDSQVTMMFWYRQQPGQSLTLIATANQGSEATYESGFVIDKFPISRPNLTFSTLTVSNMSPEDSSIYLCSVDGQGEGNYGYTFGSGTRLTVV.

CDR3 sequence: CASALLQETQYF. Here the CDR3 DNA reads TGTGCCAGCGCCCTCCTTCAAGAGACCCAGTACTTC. The chain joins TRBV6-6 to TRBJ2-5; D gene uncertain. V was clipped by 8 bases and J by 2 bases, with 9 bases between them. The CDR3 loop spans 12 amino acids. Germline values: CDR1 MNHNY, CDR2 SVGAGI (reference sequence).

The chain combines TRBV5-8 with TRBJ2-1, with unresolved D. Between the trimmed V and J ends, which lost 3 bases and 4 bases, there was a span of 8 bases. This CDR3 comprises 13 residues. Germline V lookup: CDR1 SGHTS, CDR2 YDEGEE. This CDR3 is CASSWFWYNEQFF. The DNA of the CDR3 is TGTGCCAGCAGCTGGTTTTGGTACAATGAGCAGTTCTTC.

The chain links TRBV6-7 to TRBJ2-7; TRBD1 agrees at 8 bases. Being an ORF, TRBV6-7 has a function that is uncertain. CDR3 length: 17 amino acids. Trimming took 0 bases from V and 1 from J; bases not matched to a gene: 8. The CDR3 sequence is CASSYSVNRGKSYEQYF. In DNA, the CDR3 is TGTGCCAGCAGTTACTCGGTAAACAGGGGGAAGTCCTACGAGCAGTACTTC.

J is TRBJ2-7 and V is TRBV30; tentatively, D is TRBD1 or TRBD2 (5 bases each). The CDR3 consists of 14 residues. The germline CDR1 and CDR2 sequences are GTSNPN and SVGIG (reference sequence). V gave up 3 bases and J gave up 2 bases, with 14 bases separating them. The DNA for the CDR3 is TGTGCCTGGAGGATCGGGACGGTCGCCTACGAGCAGTACTTC. This sequence encodes CAWRIGTVAYEQYF.

V is TRBV28 and J is TRBJ1-1, with D unresolved. CDR1 is MDHEN, CDR2 SYDVKM, per germline. The CDR3 runs 15 residues. V lost 1 base, J lost 0 bases, and 9 bases lay in between. The CDR3 loop is CASSLSAFMNTEAFF. In DNA form, the CDR3 reads TGTGCCAGCAGTTTATCGGCGTTCATGAACACTGAAGCTTTCTTT.

This clone was recorded only once. The chain links TRBV4-1 to TRBJ1-4, with TRBD1 as a possible D gene (6 bases). Trimming shortened V by 1 base and J by 5 bases, and 14 bases separated the two germline ends. The germline V gene encodes CDR1 MGHRA and CDR2 YSYEKL. CDR3 length equals 16 residues. DNA for the CDR3: TGCGCCAGCAGCCAAGCCCCACCAGGGGAAAATGAAAAACTGTTTTTT. Residues: CASSQAPPGENEKLFF.

The V and J genes are TRBV4-2 and TRBJ1-2; 10 bases line up with TRBD1. Trimming removed 2 bases from V and 4 bases from J; junction bases left unmatched: 10. Germline V lookup: CDR1 LGHNA, CDR2 YNFKEQ. The CDR3 covers 17 residues. The CDR3 coding sequence is TGTGCCAGCAGCCAACAACCGGGACAGGGGAAGGTCTATGGCTACACCTTC. Its protein product is CASSQQPGQGKVYGYTF.

This clone is a singleton in its sample. The rearrangement joins TRBV13 to TRBJ2-7; D is perhaps TRBD1 (6 bases). The CDR3 sequence is 15 residues long. Germline V gene data show CDR1 as PRHDT and CDR2 as FYEKMQ (reference sequence). V lost 4 bases, J lost 2 bases, and 15 bases lay in between. CDR3 region: CASSSPGQLTYEQYF. The CDR3 nucleotides are TGTGCCAGCAGCTCGCCCGGACAGCTCACCTACGAGCAGTACTTC.

The gene calls are TRBV9 and TRBJ2-1; tentatively, D is TRBD2 (6 bases). This CDR3 is 16 amino acids long. Germline CDR1 is SGDLS and CDR2 is YYNGEE. Trimming pared 6 bases from V and 0 bases from J, leaving 16 bases between. CDR3 sequence: CASTVSAGGSYNEQFF. The DNA for the CDR3 is TGTGCCAGCACCGTTTCAGCGGGTGGCTCCTACAATGAGCAGTTCTTC. The full variable domain, with the rest looked up from reference TRBV9 and TRBJ2-1, is DSGVTQTPKHLITATGQRVTLRCSPRSGDLSVYWYQQSLDQGLQFLIQYYNGEERAKGNILERFSAQQFPDLHSELNLSSLELGDSALYFCASTVSAGGSYNEQFFGPGTRLTVL.

The chain combines TRBV27 with TRBJ2-7, with TRBD1 matching 9 bases. V was clipped by 5 bases and J by 5 bases; unmatched bases: 10. The CDR3 runs 15 residues. The germline gives CDR1 MNHEY, CDR2 SMNVEV (reference sequence). The CDR3 sequence: CASSKTTGGGDEQYF. The DNA for the CDR3 is TGTGCCAGCAGTAAAACGACAGGGGGAGGCGACGAGCAGTACTTC.

This chain uses TRBV20-1 with TRBJ2-7; TRBD1 agrees at 7 bases. CDR3 length: 9 amino acids. Germline CDR1 reads DFQATT; CDR2 reads SNEGSKA (reference sequence). Trimming cost V 6 bases and J 10 bases; bases outside gene matches: 3. The CDR3 sequence is CSAGGVQYF. In DNA, the CDR3 is TGCAGTGCAGGGGGCGTTCAGTACTTC.

J is TRBJ1-2 and V is TRBV5-6, with D hard to call. The CDR3 consists of 12 residues. With 0 bases removed from V and 7 bases from J, the gap between germline ends came to 7 bases. In germline, CDR1 is SGHDT, CDR2 YYEEEE. The CDR3 sequence is CASSLGRSGYTF. For the CDR3, the DNA is TGTGCCAGCAGCTTGGGGAGAAGTGGCTACACCTTC.

The rearrangement joins TRBV7-6 to TRBJ2-6; possibly TRBD1 or TRBD2 for D (5 bases each). The CDR3 covers 17 residues. Germline CDR1 and CDR2: SGHVS and FNYEAQ. Trimming shortened V by 4 bases and J by 2 bases, and 15 bases separated the two germline ends. In DNA, the CDR3 is TGTGCCAGCAGCTCGGGGCAGCCCGGGGCTGGGGCCAACGTCCTGACTTTC. Translation: CASSSGQPGAGANVLTF.

The gene calls are TRBV29-1 and TRBJ1-2; D unresolved. The V gene lost 4 bases and the J gene lost 4 bases, with 13 bases spanning the gap. The CDR3 loop spans 13 amino acids. Germline CDR1 SQVTM, CDR2 ANQGSEA. The CDR3 region is CSVAEVIGYGYTF. In nucleotides, the CDR3 is TGCAGCGTTGCAGAAGTTATTGGCTATGGCTACACCTTC. The entire variable domain, with the rest obtained from reference TRBV29-1 and TRBJ1-2, is as follows: SAVISQKPSRDICQRGTSLTIQCQVDSQVTMMFWYRQQPGQSLTLIATANQGSEATYESGFVIDKFPISRPNLTFSTLTVSNMSPEDSSIYLCSVAEVIGYGYTFGSGTRLTVV.

This clone was seen a handful of times. V is TRBV7-6 and J is TRBJ2-3; D uncertain. Looked up from germline, CDR1 is SGHVS and CDR2 is FNYEAQ. Trimming removed 5 bases at V and 5 bases at J, with 5 bases between. This CDR3 is 11 amino acids long. The CDR3 nucleotides read TGTGCCAGCAGCCACCAAGATACGCAGTATTTT. Its translation: CASSHQDTQYF.

V usage is TRBV5-1 and J usage is TRBJ1-2; TRBD1 might be the D (6 bases). Trimming pared 3 bases from V and 4 bases from J, leaving 16 bases between. The CDR3 contains 15 residues. Germline-derived CDR1 and CDR2 are SGHRS and YFSETQ. This CDR3 is CASSSYRTARYGYTF. The DNA of the CDR3 is TGCGCCAGCAGCTCCTACCGGACAGCTCGCTATGGCTACACCTTC.

This clone showed up just once. This chain links TRBV7-6 with TRBJ2-3; possibly TRBD2 for D (6 bases). V was shortened by 2 bases and J by 3 bases, with 15 bases between the two germline ends. The CDR3 is 16 residues long. The germline V gene encodes CDR1 SGHVS and CDR2 FNYEAQ. The CDR3 region has the DNA TGTGCCAGCAGCTTACGGTTCGCAGGGAGGACAGATACGCAGTATTTT. Its protein is CASSLRFAGRTDTQYF.